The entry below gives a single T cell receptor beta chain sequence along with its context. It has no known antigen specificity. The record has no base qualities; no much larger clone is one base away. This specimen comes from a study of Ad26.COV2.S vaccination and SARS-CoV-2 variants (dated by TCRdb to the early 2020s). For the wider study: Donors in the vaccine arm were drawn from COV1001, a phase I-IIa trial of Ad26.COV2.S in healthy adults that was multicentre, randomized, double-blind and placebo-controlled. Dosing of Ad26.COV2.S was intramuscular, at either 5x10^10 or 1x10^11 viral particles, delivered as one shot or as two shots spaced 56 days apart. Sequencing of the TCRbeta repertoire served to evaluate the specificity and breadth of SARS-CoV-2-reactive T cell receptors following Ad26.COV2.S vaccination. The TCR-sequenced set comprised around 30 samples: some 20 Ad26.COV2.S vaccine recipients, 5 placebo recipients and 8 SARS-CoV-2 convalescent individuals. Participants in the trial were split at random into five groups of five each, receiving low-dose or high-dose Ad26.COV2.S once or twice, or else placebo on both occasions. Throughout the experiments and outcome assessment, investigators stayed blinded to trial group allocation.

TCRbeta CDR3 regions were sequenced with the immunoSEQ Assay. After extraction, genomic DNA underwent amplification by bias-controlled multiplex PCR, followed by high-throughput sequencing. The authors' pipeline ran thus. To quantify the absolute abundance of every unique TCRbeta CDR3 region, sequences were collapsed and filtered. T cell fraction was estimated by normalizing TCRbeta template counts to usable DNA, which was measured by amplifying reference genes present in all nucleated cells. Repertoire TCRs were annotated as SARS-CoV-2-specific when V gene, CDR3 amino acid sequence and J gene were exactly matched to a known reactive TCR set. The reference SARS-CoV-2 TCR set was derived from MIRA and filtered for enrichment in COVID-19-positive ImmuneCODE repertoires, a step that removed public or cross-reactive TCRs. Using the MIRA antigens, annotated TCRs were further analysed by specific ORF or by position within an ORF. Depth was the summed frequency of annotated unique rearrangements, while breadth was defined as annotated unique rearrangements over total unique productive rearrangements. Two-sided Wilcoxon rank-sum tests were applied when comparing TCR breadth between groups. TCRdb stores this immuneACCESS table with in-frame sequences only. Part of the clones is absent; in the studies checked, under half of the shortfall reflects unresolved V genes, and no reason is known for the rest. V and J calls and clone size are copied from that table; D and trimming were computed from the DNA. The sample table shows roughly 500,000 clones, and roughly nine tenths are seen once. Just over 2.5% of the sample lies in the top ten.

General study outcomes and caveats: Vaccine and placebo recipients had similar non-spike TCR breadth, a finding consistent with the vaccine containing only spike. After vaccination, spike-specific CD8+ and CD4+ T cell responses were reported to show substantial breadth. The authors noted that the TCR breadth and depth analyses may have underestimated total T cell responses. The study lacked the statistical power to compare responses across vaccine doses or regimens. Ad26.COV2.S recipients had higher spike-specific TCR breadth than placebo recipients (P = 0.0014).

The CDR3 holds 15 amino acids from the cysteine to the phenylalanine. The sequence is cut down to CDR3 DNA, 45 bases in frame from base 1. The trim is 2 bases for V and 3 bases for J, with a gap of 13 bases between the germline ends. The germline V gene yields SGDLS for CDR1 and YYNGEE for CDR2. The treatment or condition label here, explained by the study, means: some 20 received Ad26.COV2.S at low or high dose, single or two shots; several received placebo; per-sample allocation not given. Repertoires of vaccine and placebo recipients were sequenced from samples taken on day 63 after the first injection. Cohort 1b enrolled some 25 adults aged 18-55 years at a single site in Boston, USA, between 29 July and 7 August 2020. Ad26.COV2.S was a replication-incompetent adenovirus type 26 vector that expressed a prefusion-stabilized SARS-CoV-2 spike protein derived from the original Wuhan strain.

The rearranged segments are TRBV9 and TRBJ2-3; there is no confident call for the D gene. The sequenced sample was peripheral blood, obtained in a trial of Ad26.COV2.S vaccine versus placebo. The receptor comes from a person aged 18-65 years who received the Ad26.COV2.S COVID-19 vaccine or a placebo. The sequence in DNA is TGTGCCAGCAGCGTTGGGCCCCAAAGTACAGATACGCAGTATTTT. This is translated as CASSVGPQSTDTQYF.